The 9 T cell receptor beta chains presented below share a single source sample, sequenced in a study of T cell changes during pregnancy in multiple sclerosis. The assay was immunoSEQ multiplex PCR, and TCRdb's table has in-frame clones only and misses some. In the table there are 45,000 to 60,000 clones, around 89% of which are singletons. The material sequenced was CD8+ T cells from peripheral blood mononuclear cells, taken in the second trimester of pregnancy. These receptors were collected from a female donor with multiple sclerosis, enrolled in a pregnancy study.

The chain employs TRBV27 and TRBJ1-2; 9 bases are shared with TRBD1. Germline CDR1 is MNHEY and CDR2 is SMNVEV (reference sequence). The CDR3 covers 16 residues. V was clipped by 5 bases and J by 3 bases; unmatched bases: 10. The CDR3 reads CASSPGPGQGDYGYTF. In DNA, the CDR3 is TGTGCCAGCAGTCCAGGTCCGGGACAGGGAGACTATGGCTACACCTTC.

The chain combines TRBV10-3 with TRBJ2-1, with 10 nucleotides matching TRBD2. Unmatched junction bases numbered 6, after V lost 5 bases and J lost 5 bases. The CDR3 loop spans 15 amino acids. The germline V gene encodes CDR1 ENHRY and CDR2 SYGVKD. CDR3 region: CAISLAGGMNNEQFF. In DNA form, the CDR3 reads TGTGCCATCAGTTTAGCGGGGGGAATGAACAATGAGCAGTTCTTC.

The rearrangement joins TRBV19 to TRBJ2-3, with TRBD2 identical over 15 bases. This CDR3 has 18 residues. Per germline, CDR1 LNHDA and CDR2 SQIVND (reference sequence). After removal of 5 bases from V and 7 bases from J, the junction contained 13 bases not matched to a gene. The CDR3, as DNA: TGTGCCAGTAGTCCCTTCGGGACTAGCGGGGGGACCGGTAATACGCAGTATTTT. It specifies CASSPFGTSGGTGNTQYF.

The chain links TRBV25-1 to TRBJ2-7; 9 bases line up with TRBD2. Germline CDR1 reads MGHDK; CDR2 reads SYGVNS. The V gene end was trimmed by 3 bases and the J gene end by 4 bases; junction bases not matched to a gene: 4. The CDR3 loop spans 14 amino acids. The CDR3 loop reads CASSEEAGGYEQYF. The CDR3 DNA sequence: TGTGCCAGCAGTGAGGAAGCGGGGGGTTACGAGCAGTACTTC.

The chain employs TRBV6-5 and TRBJ2-6; D gene unclear. Trimming pared 6 bases from V and 0 bases from J, leaving 9 bases between. The CDR3 is made up of 15 amino acids. The germline V gene encodes CDR1 MNHEY and CDR2 SVGAGI. CDR3 protein: CASSTSISGANVLTF. The DNA for the CDR3 is TGTGCCAGCAGCACTTCGATCTCTGGGGCCAACGTCCTGACTTTC.

The chain uses TRBV11-2 and TRBJ2-1; 8 bases line up with TRBD2. Germline V CDR1 and CDR2: SGHAT, FQNNGV. V shed 5 bases and J 8 bases; nucleotides not matched to a gene: 8. CDR3 size: 14 residues. The CDR3 DNA reads as TGTGCCAGCAGCCTGCCCCGGGGGGGCCATGAGCAGTTCTTC. Translated, it gives CASSLPRGGHEQFF.

The chain carries TRBV6-5 and TRBJ1-1; D unclear. V dropped 6 bases and J dropped 0 bases, with 14 bases sitting between them. Per the germline V gene, CDR1 is MNHEY and CDR2 is SVGAGI. The CDR3 is 15 amino acids. The CDR3 region has the DNA TGTGCCAGCAGACCCCGGGAAAACTTGAACACTGAAGCTTTCTTT. It translates to CASRPRENLNTEAFF.

The V call is TRBV6-5, the J call TRBJ1-2, with D perhaps TRBD1 (5 bases). The CDR3 spans 13 residues. CDR1 and CDR2 from the germline V gene are MNHEY and SVGAGI. The V and J ends lost 5 bases and 5 bases respectively, with 12 bases between them. CDR3 in DNA: TGTGCCAGCAGTCCGGCCCAGGGATATGGCTACACCTTC. This codes for CASSPAQGYGYTF.

The chain couples TRBV6-5 to TRBJ1-5; D ambiguous. The CDR3 sequence is 14 residues long. Looked up from germline, CDR1 is MNHEY and CDR2 is SVGAGI. Trimming removed 4 bases from V and 6 bases from J, with 13 bases in between. CDR3 residues: CASSSLGEGQPQHF. The CDR3 bases are TGTGCCAGCAGTTCCCTTGGGGAGGGTCAGCCCCAGCATTTT.